A single sample is the source of the 21 T cell receptor beta chains below, sequenced in a study of read filtering for tumor transcriptome and immune sequencing. From 300 to 400 ng of RNA, a library with molecular barcoded alpha/delta and beta/gamma adaptors was made. TCRdb analysed the reads with MiXCR anew, one entry per CDR3 protein. Of 40,000 to 50,000 distinct CDR3 sequences listed, roughly a fifth are singletons. The source material was a population of CD138-negative cells sorted from bone marrow. These TCRs come from a donor aged 40 or older with multiple myeloma.

This clonotype occurred many times. CDR3 bases: TGTGCCATCAGCAAGGACAGCCAAGAGACCCAGTACTTC. Translating gives CAISKDSQETQYF. The chain has TRBV10-3 and TRBJ2-5; a weak D match, TRBD1 (6 bases). The CDR3 covers 13 residues. The germline gives CDR1 ENHRY, CDR2 SYGVKD. The ends were cut back, 6 bases at V and 1 base at J, with 9 bases in the middle.

The table lists this clonotype with many counts. The chain couples TRBV5-1 to TRBJ2-7, with 10 bases fitting TRBD2. The ends lost 2 bases at V and 3 bases at J; junction bases unmatched: 17. Germline values: CDR1 SGHRS, CDR2 YFSETQ. This CDR3 is 19 amino acids long. The CDR3 here is CASSFSSTSGRLNNYEQYF. DNA for the CDR3: TGCGCCAGCAGCTTCAGTTCGACTAGCGGGCGTCTCAACAACTACGAGCAGTACTTC. Complete variable domain (other parts from reference TRBV5-1 and TRBJ2-7): KAGVTQTPRYLIKTRGQQVTLSCSPISGHRSVSWYQQTPGQGLQFLFEYFSETQRNKGNFPGRFSGRQFSNSRSEMNVSTLELGDSALYLCASSFSSTSGRLNNYEQYFGPGTRLTVT.

This clonotype was counted ten times or more. V is TRBV24-1 and J is TRBJ2-6, with 7 bases that match TRBD1. The V gene end was trimmed by 4 bases and the J gene end by 0 bases; junction bases not matched to a gene: 14. Germline CDR1 reads KGHDR; CDR2 reads SFDVKD. CDR3 size: 20 residues. The CDR3 bases are TGTGCCACCAGTGACCCTAGGACAGGATTAGGCACCTCTGGGGCCAACGTCCTGACTTTC. Translation: CATSDPRTGLGTSGANVLTF.

Sample share makes this clonotype medium-sized. The V call is TRBV9, the J call TRBJ1-1, with TRBD1 identical over 7 bases. V lost 0 bases, J lost 6 bases, and 5 bases stayed unmatched. Germline values: CDR1 SGDLS, CDR2 YYNGEE. This CDR3 contains 14 residues. CDR3 region: CASSVEPRGAEAFF. The CDR3, as DNA: TGTGCCAGCAGCGTAGAACCCAGGGGGGCTGAAGCTTTCTTT.

This clonotype was counted ten times or more. This chain uses TRBV5-1 with TRBJ2-7, with no clear D. The CDR3 is made up of 14 amino acids. The ends were cut back, 0 bases at V and 6 bases at J, with 13 bases in the middle. In germline, CDR1 is SGHRS, CDR2 YFSETQ. DNA of the CDR3: TGCGCCAGCAGCTTGGAGGCCCTCGTGGCCGAGCAGTACTTC. Translated: CASSLEALVAEQYF. Complete variable domain (other parts from reference TRBV5-1 and TRBJ2-7): KAGVTQTPRYLIKTRGQQVTLSCSPISGHRSVSWYQQTPGQGLQFLFEYFSETQRNKGNFPGRFSGRQFSNSRSEMNVSTLELGDSALYLCASSLEALVAEQYFGPGTRLTVT.

This clonotype was seen only once. V gene TRBV20-1 combines with J gene TRBJ1-5; a possible D gene is TRBD1 (5 bases). The length of the CDR3 is 15 residues. Per germline, CDR1 DFQATT and CDR2 SNEGSKA (reference sequence). Deletions cut 4 bases from V and 2 bases from J, with 15 bases between. The CDR3 bases are TGCAGTGCTAATCAAGGGGCCGGGGGCAATCAGCCCCAGCATTTT. It is translated as CSANQGAGGNQPQHF.

As to this clonotype: A read error may explain this, as a much larger clone is one base away. The chain uses TRBV20-1 and TRBJ2-2; 10 nucleotides line up with TRBD1. The CDR3 runs to 17 residues. Germline V gives CDR1 DFQATT, CDR2 SNEGSKA (reference sequence). With 0 bases clipped from V and 6 bases from J, the junction kept 10 bases outside the gene matches. In DNA form, the CDR3 reads TGCAGTGCTAGAGATATGACGGGACAGGGGATACCCGGGGAGCTGTTTTTT. Translating it yields CSARDMTGQGIPGELFF.

In this sample, this clonotype turned up a few times. The CDR3 DNA is TGTGCCAGCAGCTTAGATCTGGGGGCGAATGAAAAACTGTTTTTT. This encodes CASSLDLGANEKLFF. The gene calls are TRBV7-2 and TRBJ1-4, with a weak D call TRBD1 (6 bases). Trimming stripped 1 base from V and 5 bases from J, with 11 bases between. The CDR3 has 15 amino acids. Per germline, CDR1 SGHTA and CDR2 FQGNSA.

This clonotype qualifies as medium-sized (0.01 to 0.1%). V gene TRBV6-5 combines with J gene TRBJ2-1, with a possible D match to TRBD1 (6 bases). The V end was cut by 6 bases, the J end by 7 bases, with 16 bases between. The length of the CDR3 is 14 residues. Germline CDR1 and CDR2: MNHEY and SVGAGI. The CDR3 spells CASRVQGLGNEQFF. DNA for the CDR3: TGTGCCAGCAGGGTGCAGGGGCTCGGTAATGAGCAGTTCTTC.

This clonotype was seen many times. The chain joins TRBV29-1 to TRBJ2-5; tentative D call: TRBD2 (7 bases). The CDR3 is 15 amino acids. From germline, CDR1 is SQVTM and CDR2 ANQGSEA. V was cut by 3 bases and J by 3 bases, with 17 bases left in between. The CDR3 DNA reads as TGCAGCGTTGATTCGTCCGGGGGGCCGAAAGAGACCCAGTACTTC. This gives the protein CSVDSSGGPKETQYF.

Of note for this clonotype: The junction does not match germline at one end; this may be a read error. The chain carries TRBV24-1 and TRBJ2-1; possibly TRBD2 for D (6 bases). Germline V lookup: CDR1 KGHDR, CDR2 SFDVKD. The CDR3 is 16 residues long. CDR3 in amino acids: CATGDSEGLNNNEQFF. In DNA form, the CDR3 reads TGTGCCACCGGTGATTCTGAGGGACTGAATAACAATGAGCAGTTCTTC.

The CDR3 bases are TGCAGCGTTGAATCCCAAATCGATTGGGGCACTGAAGCTTTCTTT. Residues: CSVESQIDWGTEAFF. V usage is TRBV29-1 and J usage is TRBJ1-1; D is undetermined. The CDR3 sequence is 15 residues long. The V gene lost 2 bases and the J gene lost 4 bases, with 17 bases spanning the gap. Germline loops: CDR1 SQVTM, CDR2 ANQGSEA. The whole variable domain, filled in from reference TRBV29-1 and TRBJ1-1, reads SAVISQKPSRDICQRGTSLTIQCQVDSQVTMMFWYRQQPGQSLTLIATANQGSEATYESGFVIDKFPISRPNLTFSTLTVSNMSPEDSSIYLCSVESQIDWGTEAFFGQGTRLTVV.

As to this clonotype: A read error likely explains this, since a far larger clone differs by one base. The chain combines TRBV6-1 with TRBJ2-1; 7 positions match TRBD2. Germline V gene data show CDR1 as MNHNS and CDR2 as SASEGT. The CDR3 is 14 residues long. J was trimmed by 8 bases and V by 5 bases; bases with no gene match: 9. As DNA, the CDR3 is TGTGCCAGCAGTCACGCGGGAGTCAACCATGAGCAGTTCTTC. It translates to CASSHAGVNHEQFF.

This clonotype was seen at least ten times. V is TRBV7-9 and J is TRBJ2-2; no definite D call. Germline values: CDR1 SEHNR, CDR2 FQNEAQ (reference sequence). Trimming cost V 5 bases and J 3 bases, with 7 bases left between them. CDR3 size: 13 residues. For the CDR3, the DNA is TGTGCCAGCAGCCTCAGCGACACCGGGGAGCTGTTTTTT. Amino acid sequence: CASSLSDTGELFF.

J is TRBJ1-2 and V is TRBV20-1, with D tentatively TRBD1 (5 bases). The CDR3 is 12 amino acids. Germline V gene lookup returns CDR1 DFQATT and CDR2 SNEGSKA (reference sequence). V was trimmed by 0 bases and J by 8 bases, leaving 10 bases between them. The CDR3 DNA is TGCAGTGCTAGAGATGGGGCGCTAGGCTACACCTTC. Amino acids: CSARDGALGYTF.

This clonotype was detected ten times or more. V and J are TRBV29-1 and TRBJ1-5; a weak D match, TRBD1 (6 bases). Germline loops: CDR1 SQVTM, CDR2 ANQGSEA. The CDR3 has 15 amino acids. V was cut by 0 bases and J by 2 bases, with 11 bases left in between. The CDR3 reads CSVEEGGTGNQPQHF. The DNA of the CDR3 is TGCAGCGTTGAAGAGGGGGGCACGGGCAATCAGCCCCAGCATTTT. The full variable domain, with the rest looked up from reference TRBV29-1 and TRBJ1-5, is SAVISQKPSRDICQRGTSLTIQCQVDSQVTMMFWYRQQPGQSLTLIATANQGSEATYESGFVIDKFPISRPNLTFSTLTVSNMSPEDSSIYLCSVEEGGTGNQPQHFGDGTRLSIL.

This clonotype showed up many times. The chain carries TRBV25-1 and TRBJ1-1; D is unresolved. This CDR3 region has 14 residues. CDR1 is MGHDK, CDR2 SYGVNS, per germline. Trimming removed 1 base at V and 1 base at J, with 7 bases between. The chain's CDR3 is CASSEFGTNTEAFF. CDR3 DNA: TGTGCCAGCAGTGAATTCGGCACGAACACTGAAGCTTTCTTT.

This clonotype was counted ten times or more. The gene calls are TRBV7-2 and TRBJ2-5; D tentatively reads TRBD1 or TRBD2 (5 bases each). CDR3 size: 15 residues. Per germline, CDR1 SGHTA and CDR2 FQGNSA. V shed 2 bases and J shed 2 bases, with 12 bases lying between them. The CDR3 DNA sequence: TGTGCCAGCAGCTTATCGGGGACCATACAAGAGACCCAGTACTTC. It yields the protein CASSLSGTIQETQYF.

This clonotype was found a few times. This chain joins TRBV30 and TRBJ1-5, with TRBD1 as a possible D gene (6 bases). CDR1 is GTSNPN, CDR2 SVGIG, per germline (reference sequence). The CDR3 loop spans 13 amino acids. Trimming cost V 3 bases and J 5 bases, with 11 bases left between them. This chain's CDR3 is CAWSRGEDQPQHF. The CDR3, as DNA: TGTGCCTGGAGCAGGGGAGAGGATCAGCCCCAGCATTTT.

This clonotype has ten or more counts. The CDR3: CASSIGRAAYEQYF. As DNA, the CDR3 is TGTGCCAGTAGTATCGGGAGGGCCGCCTACGAGCAGTACTTC. The chain has TRBV19 and TRBJ2-7, with 8 nucleotides matching TRBD2. Trimming at V came to 3 bases and at J to 2 bases, leaving 3 bases not matched to a gene. Germline CDR1 LNHDA, CDR2 SQIVND (reference sequence). CDR3 size: 14 residues.

This clonotype appeared many times. The chain has TRBV5-1 and TRBJ1-1; 12 bases are a match to TRBD1. The CDR3 is made up of 16 amino acids. J was trimmed by 2 bases and V by 3 bases; bases with no gene match: 5. Germline CDR1 is SGHRS and CDR2 is YFSETQ. The CDR3 coding sequence is TGCGCCAGCAGCTACCGGGACAGGGGGCGCAACACTGAAGCTTTCTTT. Translating it yields CASSYRDRGRNTEAFF.